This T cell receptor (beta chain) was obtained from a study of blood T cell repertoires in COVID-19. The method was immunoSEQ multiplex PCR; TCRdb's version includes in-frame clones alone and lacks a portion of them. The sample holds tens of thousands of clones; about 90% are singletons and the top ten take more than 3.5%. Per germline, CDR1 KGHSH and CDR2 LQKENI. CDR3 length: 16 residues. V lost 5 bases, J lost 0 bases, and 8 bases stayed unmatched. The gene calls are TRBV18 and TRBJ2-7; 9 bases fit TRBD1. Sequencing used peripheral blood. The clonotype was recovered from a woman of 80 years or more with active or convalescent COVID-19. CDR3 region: CASSARTGGDSYEQYF. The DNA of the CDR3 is TGTGCCAGCTCAGCACGAACAGGGGGCGACTCCTACGAGCAGTACTTC.